This TCR beta chain originates from a study of OX40 agonist ivuxolimab in advanced cancers. Using immunoSEQ multiplex PCR, the repertoire was profiled, and TCRdb retains in-frame clones only, with some absent. Of tens of thousands of clones listed, 90% are singletons. With 1 base removed from V and 7 bases from J, the gap between germline ends came to 13 bases. The length of the CDR3 is 14 residues. Germline lookup yields CDR1 MNHEY and CDR2 SMNVEV (reference sequence). This clone was found once. This chain links TRBV27 with TRBJ1-1; possibly TRBD1 for D (5 bases). This receptor was obtained from an adult with an advanced solid tumor such as melanoma, head and neck, liver or kidney cancer. The sample here was CD4+ or CD8+ T cells sorted from blood, taken in a trial of the OX40 agonist ivuxolimab. CDR3 sequence reads: CASSLFGTAGEAFF. Written as DNA, the CDR3 is TGTGCCAGCAGTTTATTCGGGACGGCTGGTGAAGCTTTCTTT.